This T cell receptor beta chain was sequenced during a study of regulatory T cells in long-lasting Graves disease (dated by TCRdb to about 2021). Background on the whole study: Persistent Graves' disease was defined as antithyroid drug treatment for over 5 years with persistently positive TSH receptor autoantibodies. The study was conducted in China and was registered as a clinical trial. Persistent Graves' disease patients were compared with newly diagnosed Graves' disease patients by peripheral blood TCR sequencing and RNA sequencing. In the clinical cohort, patients with persistent Graves' disease had used antithyroid drugs for an average of about 9.3 years. TCR sequencing covered around 13 persistent and roughly 20 newly diagnosed Graves' disease patients, about 35 samples in total. Overall study results and their limits: Persistent disease showed preferential use of TRBV28, TRBJ1-2 and TRBJ2-5, whereas newly diagnosed disease favored TRBV20-1 and TRBJ2-1. The small sample size was acknowledged by the authors as a limitation that may reduce accuracy. Because the primary lesion, thyroid tissue, could not be accessed, the study looked at peripheral blood alone. Persistent patients shared more public clonotypes among themselves (over 2,500) than newly diagnosed patients did (more than 950). Compared with newly diagnosed patients, persistent Graves' disease patients had lower TCR Shannon entropy and fewer highly expanded clones, which suggests clonal expansion. Sequencing and analysis were limited to the TCR beta chain.

Library creation used multiplex PCR. Sequencing instrument: Illumina HiSeq 4000. CDR3 regions were amplified by Arm-PCR with iRepertoire HTBI primers to construct TCR beta libraries. Gel purification was performed on PCR products prior to sequencing. As for the original processing: A total of 62 TRBV and more than twelve TRBJ segments were identified across samples and were used for gene usage analysis of CDR3 amino acid clonotypes. COPE and FqMerger were used to merge the filtered high-quality paired reads into contigs. BLAST was used to align contigs to IMGT TRBV, TRBD and TRBJ reference genes, and CDR3 was defined according to IMGT. Any clonotype with a frequency above 0.1% was counted as a highly expanded clone. Shannon entropy was used to measure repertoire diversity, and the Gini coefficient was used to measure V-J evenness. Clonotypes shared by more than one individual were considered public. The raw public data were reprocessed by TCRdb itself: fastp quality trimming at Q25, MiXCR clonotype calling, in-frame beta chains only. Identical CDR3 protein sequences are pooled into one entry, listed with their most common genes and DNA. What appears here as the V and J calls and clone size reflects TCRdb's work, not the paper's. The sample yields around 400,000 distinct CDR3 sequences; about 21% were counted once. The ten top clones hold 14% of the sample.

V is cut by 4 bases and J by 6 bases, and the space between the germline ends is 9 bases. The CDR3, from cysteine to phenylalanine, totals 12 residues. CDR3 DNA only is kept here, 36 bases in frame from base 1. Taken from the germline V gene (reference sequence), the CDR1 and CDR2 loops are SGHKS and YYEKEE. The time point label of this sample denotes: persistent/refractory GD, antithyroid drugs over 5 years with positive TRAb. For both TCR sequencing and RNA sequencing, RNA was extracted from PBMCs using TRIzol. Graves' disease was diagnosed according to American Thyroid Association guidelines. Patients were recruited from an endocrinology department in Xi'an, China. From each patient, roughly 9 milliliters of peripheral blood was collected into an EDTA anticoagulant tube. Ficoll Paque Plus density gradient separation was used to isolate PBMCs, and no further T cell sorting was performed. RNA quality was checked with an Agilent 2100 Bioanalyzer and agarose gel, and concentration with a NanoDrop 2000.

Comments on this clonotype: This receptor's antigen is unknown. Base qualities were left out, and no much larger clone turns up one base away.

The clonotype comes from a female donor with Graves disease. Rearrangement joined TRBV5-5 to TRBJ2-3; no D gene is confidently identified. This sample comprised peripheral blood mononuclear cells (PBMCs), obtained when the disease was refractory, from a patient treated with antithyroid drugs. The CDR3 has the sequence CASSVLGDTQYF. In nucleotides, the sequence is TGTGCCAGCAGCGTTCTGGGGGATACGCAGTATTTT. Beyond the CDR3, the reference TRBV5-5 and TRBJ2-3 genes provide the residues; the full variable domain reads: DAGVTQSPTHLIKTRGQQVTLRCSPISGHKSVSWYQQVLGQGPQFIFQYYEKEERGRGNFPDRFSARQFPNYSSELNVNALLLGDSALYLCASSVLGDTQYFGPGTRLTVL.